This paragraph reports one T cell receptor (beta chain). The data stem from a study of shared clonotypes between healthy human individuals. Germline CDR1 reads SEHNR; CDR2 reads FQNEAQ (reference sequence). This CDR3 is 14 amino acids long. The junction had 4 bases not matched to a gene; V was cut back by 4 bases and J by 3 bases. This table comes from immunoSEQ multiplex PCR, and its TCRdb copy is limited to in-frame clones, with some not included. The sample has fewer than 400,000 clones; about 74% are singletons. The sequence was obtained from a man under 40 in good health. Sequenced material: memory CD4+ T cells sorted from blood. The subset here: CD45RA-negative fraction. V and J are TRBV7-9 and TRBJ2-3; TRBD1 aligns across 7 bases. The chain's CDR3 is CASSSTGLTDTQYF. CDR3 sequence (DNA): TGTGCCAGCAGCTCGACAGGGTTAACAGATACGCAGTATTTT.